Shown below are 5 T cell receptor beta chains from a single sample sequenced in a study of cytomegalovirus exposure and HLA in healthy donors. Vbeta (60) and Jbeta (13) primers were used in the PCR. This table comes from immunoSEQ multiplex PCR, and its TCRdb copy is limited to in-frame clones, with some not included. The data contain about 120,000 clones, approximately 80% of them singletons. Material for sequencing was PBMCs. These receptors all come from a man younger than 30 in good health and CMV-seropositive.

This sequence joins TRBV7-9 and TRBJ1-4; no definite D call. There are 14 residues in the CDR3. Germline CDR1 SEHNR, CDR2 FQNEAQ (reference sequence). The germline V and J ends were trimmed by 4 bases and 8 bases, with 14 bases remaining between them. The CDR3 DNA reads TGTGCCAGCAGCTACGGGTCAAGTAAAGAAAAACTGTTTTTT. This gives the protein CASSYGSSKEKLFF. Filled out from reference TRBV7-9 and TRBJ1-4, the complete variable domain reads DTGVSQNPRHKITKRGQNVTFRCDPISEHNRLYWYRQTLGQGPEFLTYFQNEAQLEKSRLLSDRFSAERPKGSFSTLEIQRTEQGDSAMYLCASSYGSSKEKLFFGSGTQLSVL.

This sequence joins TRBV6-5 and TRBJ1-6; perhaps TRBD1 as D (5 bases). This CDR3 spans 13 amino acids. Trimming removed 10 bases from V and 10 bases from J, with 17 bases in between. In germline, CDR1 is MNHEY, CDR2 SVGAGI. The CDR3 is CATLRLPGSPLHF. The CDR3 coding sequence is TGTGCCACTCTGAGGCTGCCAGGGTCACCCCTCCACTTT.

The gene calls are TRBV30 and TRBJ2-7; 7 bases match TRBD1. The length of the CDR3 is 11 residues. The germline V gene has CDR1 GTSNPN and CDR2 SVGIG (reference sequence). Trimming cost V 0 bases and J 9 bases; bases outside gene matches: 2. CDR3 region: CAWSVNRGQYF. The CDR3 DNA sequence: TGTGCCTGGAGTGTCAACAGGGGGCAGTACTTC.

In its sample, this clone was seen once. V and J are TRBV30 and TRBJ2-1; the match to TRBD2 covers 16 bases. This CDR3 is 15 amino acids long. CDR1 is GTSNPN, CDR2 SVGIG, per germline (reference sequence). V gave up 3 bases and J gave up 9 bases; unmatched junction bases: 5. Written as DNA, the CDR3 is TGTGCCTGGAGCGGGACTAGCGGGAGGGCTAGTGAGCAGTTCTTC. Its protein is CAWSGTSGRASEQFF.

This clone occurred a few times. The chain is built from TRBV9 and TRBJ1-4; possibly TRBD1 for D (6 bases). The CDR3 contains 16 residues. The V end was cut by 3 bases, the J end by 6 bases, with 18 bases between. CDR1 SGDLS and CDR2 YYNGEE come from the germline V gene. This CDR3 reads CASSERGYAGDEKLFF. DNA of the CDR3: TGTGCCAGCAGCGAGCGAGGGTATGCAGGGGATGAAAAACTGTTTTTT.